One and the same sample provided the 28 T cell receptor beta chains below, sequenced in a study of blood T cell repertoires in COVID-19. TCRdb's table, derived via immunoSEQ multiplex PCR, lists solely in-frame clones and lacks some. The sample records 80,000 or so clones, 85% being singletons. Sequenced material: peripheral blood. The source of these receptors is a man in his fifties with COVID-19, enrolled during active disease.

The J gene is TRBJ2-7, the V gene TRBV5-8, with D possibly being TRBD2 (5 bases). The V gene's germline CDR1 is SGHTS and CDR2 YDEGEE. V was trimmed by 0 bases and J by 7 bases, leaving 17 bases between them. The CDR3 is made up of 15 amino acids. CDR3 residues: CASSLALLRDREQYF. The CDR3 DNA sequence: TGTGCCAGCAGCTTGGCGCTTTTGAGGGATCGAGAGCAGTACTTC.

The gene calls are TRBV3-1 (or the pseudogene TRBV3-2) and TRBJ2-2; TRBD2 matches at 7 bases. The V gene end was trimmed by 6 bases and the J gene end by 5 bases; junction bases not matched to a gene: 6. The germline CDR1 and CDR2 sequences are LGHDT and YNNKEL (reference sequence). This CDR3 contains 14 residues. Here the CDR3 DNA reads TGTGCCAGCAGAGAAAGCGGGATTACCGGGGAGCTGTTTTTT. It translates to CASRESGITGELFF.

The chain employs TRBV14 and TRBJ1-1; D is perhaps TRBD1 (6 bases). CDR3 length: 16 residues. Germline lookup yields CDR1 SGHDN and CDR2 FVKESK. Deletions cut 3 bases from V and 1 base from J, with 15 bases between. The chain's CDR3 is CASSQVDSWRNTEAFF. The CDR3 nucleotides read TGTGCCAGCAGCCAGGTGGACAGTTGGCGGAACACTGAAGCTTTCTTT.

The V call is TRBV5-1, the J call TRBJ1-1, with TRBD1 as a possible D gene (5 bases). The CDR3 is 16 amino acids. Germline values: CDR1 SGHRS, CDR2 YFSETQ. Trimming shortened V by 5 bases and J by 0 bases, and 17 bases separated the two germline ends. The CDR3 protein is CASRQLGGRMNTEAFF. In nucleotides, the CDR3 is TGCGCCAGCAGACAGCTCGGGGGGAGAATGAACACTGAAGCTTTCTTT.

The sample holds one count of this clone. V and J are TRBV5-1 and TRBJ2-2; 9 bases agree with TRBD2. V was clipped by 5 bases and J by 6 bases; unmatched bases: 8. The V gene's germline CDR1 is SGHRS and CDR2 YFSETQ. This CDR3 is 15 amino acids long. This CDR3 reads CASRWSLAGSGELFF. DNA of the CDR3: TGCGCCAGCAGATGGAGTCTAGCGGGATCCGGGGAGCTGTTTTTT.

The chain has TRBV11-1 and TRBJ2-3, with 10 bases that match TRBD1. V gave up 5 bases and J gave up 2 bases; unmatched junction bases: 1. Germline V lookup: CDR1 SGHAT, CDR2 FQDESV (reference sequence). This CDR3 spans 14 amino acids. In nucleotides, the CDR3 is TGTGCCAGCAGCGACAGGGGGCTCACAGATACGCAGTATTTT. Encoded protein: CASSDRGLTDTQYF.

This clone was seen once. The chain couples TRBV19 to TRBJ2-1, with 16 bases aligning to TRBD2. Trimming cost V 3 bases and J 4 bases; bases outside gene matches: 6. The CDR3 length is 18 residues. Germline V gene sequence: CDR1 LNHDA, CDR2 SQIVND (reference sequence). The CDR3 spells CASSMGTSGRVEYNEQFF. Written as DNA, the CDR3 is TGTGCCAGTAGTATGGGGACTAGCGGGAGGGTAGAGTACAATGAGCAGTTCTTC.

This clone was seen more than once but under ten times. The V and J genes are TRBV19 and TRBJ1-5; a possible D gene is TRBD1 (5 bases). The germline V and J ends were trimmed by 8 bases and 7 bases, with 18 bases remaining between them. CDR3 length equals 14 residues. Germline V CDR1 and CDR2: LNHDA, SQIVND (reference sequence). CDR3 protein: CASLQVEGGQPQHF. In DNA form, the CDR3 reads TGTGCCAGTCTACAGGTGGAAGGCGGACAGCCCCAGCATTTT.

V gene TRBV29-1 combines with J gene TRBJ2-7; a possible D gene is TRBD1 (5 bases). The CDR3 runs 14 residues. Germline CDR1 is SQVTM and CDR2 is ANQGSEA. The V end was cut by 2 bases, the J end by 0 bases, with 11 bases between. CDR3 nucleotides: TGCAGCGTTGAAAGGGGATCGAGCTCCTACGAGCAGTACTTC. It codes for CSVERGSSSYEQYF.

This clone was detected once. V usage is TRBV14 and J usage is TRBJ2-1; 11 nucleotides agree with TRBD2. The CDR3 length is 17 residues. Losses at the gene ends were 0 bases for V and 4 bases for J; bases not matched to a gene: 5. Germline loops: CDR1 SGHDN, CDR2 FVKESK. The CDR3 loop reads CASSQDEGLAVYNEQFF. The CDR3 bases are TGTGCCAGCAGCCAAGATGAGGGACTAGCGGTGTACAATGAGCAGTTCTTC.

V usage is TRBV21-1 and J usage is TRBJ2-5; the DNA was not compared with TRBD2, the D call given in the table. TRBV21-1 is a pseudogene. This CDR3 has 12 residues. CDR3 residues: CASSQREGPQYF. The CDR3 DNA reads TGTGCCAGCAGTCAGCGGGAGGGCCCCCAGTACTTC.

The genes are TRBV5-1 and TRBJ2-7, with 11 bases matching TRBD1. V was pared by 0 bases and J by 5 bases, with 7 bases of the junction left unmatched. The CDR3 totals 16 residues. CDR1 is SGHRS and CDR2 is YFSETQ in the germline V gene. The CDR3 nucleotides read TGCGCCAGCAGCTTGGGCAGGCGGACAGGGGGCCACGAGCAGTACTTC. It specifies CASSLGRRTGGHEQYF.

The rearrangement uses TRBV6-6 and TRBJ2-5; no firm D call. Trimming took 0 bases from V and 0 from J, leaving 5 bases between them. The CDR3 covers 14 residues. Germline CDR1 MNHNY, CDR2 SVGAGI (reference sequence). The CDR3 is CASSYSPDQETQYF. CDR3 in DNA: TGTGCCAGCAGTTACTCGCCGGACCAAGAGACCCAGTACTTC.

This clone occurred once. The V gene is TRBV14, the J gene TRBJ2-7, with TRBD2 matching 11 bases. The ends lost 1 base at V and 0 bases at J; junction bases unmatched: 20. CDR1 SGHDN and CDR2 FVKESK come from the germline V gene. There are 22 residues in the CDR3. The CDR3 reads CASSQAVRGGLAGGRSSYEQYF. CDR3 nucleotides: TGTGCCAGCAGCCAAGCCGTCAGGGGAGGGCTAGCGGGAGGACGAAGCTCCTACGAGCAGTACTTC. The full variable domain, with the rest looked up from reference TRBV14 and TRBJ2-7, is EAGVTQFPSHSVIEKGQTVTLRCDPISGHDNLYWYRRVMGKEIKFLLHFVKESKQDESGMPNNRFLAERTGGTYSTLKVQPAELEDSGVYFCASSQAVRGGLAGGRSSYEQYFGPGTRLTVT.

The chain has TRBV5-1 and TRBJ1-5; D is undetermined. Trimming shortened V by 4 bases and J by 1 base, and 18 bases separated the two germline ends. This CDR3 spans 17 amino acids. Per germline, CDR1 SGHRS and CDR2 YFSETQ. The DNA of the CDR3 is TGCGCCAGCAGCCCGTGGACTGACCGAAGGAGCAATCAGCCCCAGCATTTT. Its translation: CASSPWTDRRSNQPQHF.

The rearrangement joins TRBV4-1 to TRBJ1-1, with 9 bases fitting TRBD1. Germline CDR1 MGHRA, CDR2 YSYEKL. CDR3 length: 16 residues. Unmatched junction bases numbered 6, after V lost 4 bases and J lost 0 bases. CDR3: CASSRGTGPMNTEAFF. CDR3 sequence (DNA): TGCGCCAGCAGCCGAGGGACAGGGCCTATGAACACTGAAGCTTTCTTT.

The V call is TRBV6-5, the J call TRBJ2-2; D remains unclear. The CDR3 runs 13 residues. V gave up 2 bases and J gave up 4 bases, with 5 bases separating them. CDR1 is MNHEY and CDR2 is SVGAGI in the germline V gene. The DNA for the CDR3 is TGTGCCAGCAGTTACACTTTCACCGGGGAGCTGTTTTTT. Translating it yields CASSYTFTGELFF.

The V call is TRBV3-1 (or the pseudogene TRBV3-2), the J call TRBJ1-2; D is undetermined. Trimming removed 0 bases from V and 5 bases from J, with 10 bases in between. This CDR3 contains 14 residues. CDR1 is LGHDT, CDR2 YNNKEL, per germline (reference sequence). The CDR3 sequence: CASSQDRRGYGYTF. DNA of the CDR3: TGTGCCAGCAGCCAAGACCGAAGAGGGTATGGCTACACCTTC.

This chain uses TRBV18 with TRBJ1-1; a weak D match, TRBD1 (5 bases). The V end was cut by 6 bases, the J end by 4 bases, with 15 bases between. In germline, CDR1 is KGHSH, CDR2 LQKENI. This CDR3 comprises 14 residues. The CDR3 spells CASSLIRGSTEAFF. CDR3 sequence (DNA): TGTGCCAGCTCCTTGATAAGGGGTTCCACTGAAGCTTTCTTT.

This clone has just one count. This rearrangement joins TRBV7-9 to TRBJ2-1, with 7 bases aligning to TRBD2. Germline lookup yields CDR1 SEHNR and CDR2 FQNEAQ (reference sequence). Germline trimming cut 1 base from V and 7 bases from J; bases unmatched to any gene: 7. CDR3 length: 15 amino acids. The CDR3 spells CASSLDGAGRNEQFF. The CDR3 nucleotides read TGTGCCAGCAGCTTAGATGGAGCGGGGAGGAATGAGCAGTTCTTC.

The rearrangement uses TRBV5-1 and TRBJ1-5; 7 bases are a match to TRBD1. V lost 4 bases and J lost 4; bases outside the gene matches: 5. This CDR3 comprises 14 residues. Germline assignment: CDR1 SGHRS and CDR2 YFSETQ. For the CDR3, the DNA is TGCGCCAGCAGCACCGGGACAGATAATCAGCCCCAGCATTTT. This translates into CASSTGTDNQPQHF.

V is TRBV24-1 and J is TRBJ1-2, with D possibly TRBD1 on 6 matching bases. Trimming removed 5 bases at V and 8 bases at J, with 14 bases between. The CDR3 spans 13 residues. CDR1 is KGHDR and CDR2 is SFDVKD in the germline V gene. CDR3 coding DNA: TGTGCCACCAGTGGTCCAGGGGTTCGCGGCTACACCTTC. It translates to CATSGPGVRGYTF.

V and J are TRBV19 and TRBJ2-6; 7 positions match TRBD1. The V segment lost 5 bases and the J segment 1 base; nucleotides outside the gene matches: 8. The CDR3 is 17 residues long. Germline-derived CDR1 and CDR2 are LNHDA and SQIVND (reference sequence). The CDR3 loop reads CASSWDSATSGANVLTF. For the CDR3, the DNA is TGTGCCAGTAGTTGGGACAGTGCTACTTCTGGGGCCAACGTCCTGACTTTC.

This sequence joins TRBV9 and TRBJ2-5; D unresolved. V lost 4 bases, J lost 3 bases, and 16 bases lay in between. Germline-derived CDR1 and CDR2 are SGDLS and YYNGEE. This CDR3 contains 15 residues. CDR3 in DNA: TGTGCCAGCAGCCCCAGTCCCACACGTGAAGAGACCCAGTACTTC. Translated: CASSPSPTREETQYF.

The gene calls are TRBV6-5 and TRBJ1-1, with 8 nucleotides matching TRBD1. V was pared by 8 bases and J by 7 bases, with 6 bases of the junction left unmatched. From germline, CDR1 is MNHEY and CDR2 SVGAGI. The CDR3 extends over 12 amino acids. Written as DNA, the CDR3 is TGTGCCAGCTCACAGGGGGGCTATGAAGCTTTCTTT. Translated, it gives CASSQGGYEAFF.

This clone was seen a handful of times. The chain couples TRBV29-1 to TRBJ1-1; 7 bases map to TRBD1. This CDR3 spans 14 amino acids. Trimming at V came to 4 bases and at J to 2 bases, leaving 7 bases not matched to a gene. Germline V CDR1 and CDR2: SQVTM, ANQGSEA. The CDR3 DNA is TGCAGCGTTGGTAACCAGGGGGGAAACACTGAAGCTTTCTTT. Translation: CSVGNQGGNTEAFF.

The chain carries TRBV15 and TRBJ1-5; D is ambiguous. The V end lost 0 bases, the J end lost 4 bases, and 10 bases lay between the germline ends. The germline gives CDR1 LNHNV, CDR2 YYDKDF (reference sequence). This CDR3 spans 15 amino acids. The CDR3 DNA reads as TGTGCCACCAGCAGAGAGGCCGTAAAAAATCAGCCCCAGCATTTT. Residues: CATSREAVKNQPQHF.

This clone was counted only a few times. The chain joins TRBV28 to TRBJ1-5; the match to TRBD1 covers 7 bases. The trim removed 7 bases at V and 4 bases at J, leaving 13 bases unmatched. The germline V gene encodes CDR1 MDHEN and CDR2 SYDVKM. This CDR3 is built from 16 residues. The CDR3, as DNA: TGTGCCAGCACTTATAGACAGGGACGGGGGAATCAGCCCCAGCATTTT. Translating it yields CASTYRQGRGNQPQHF.